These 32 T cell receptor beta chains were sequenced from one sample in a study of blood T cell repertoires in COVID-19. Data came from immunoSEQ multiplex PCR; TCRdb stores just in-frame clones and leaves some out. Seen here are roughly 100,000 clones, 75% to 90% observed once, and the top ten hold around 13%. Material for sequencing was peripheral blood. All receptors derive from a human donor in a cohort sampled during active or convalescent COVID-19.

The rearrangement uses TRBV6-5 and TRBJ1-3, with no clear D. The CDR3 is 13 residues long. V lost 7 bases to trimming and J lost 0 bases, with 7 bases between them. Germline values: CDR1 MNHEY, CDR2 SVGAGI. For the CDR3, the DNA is TGTGCCAGCAAAGACAACTCTGGAAACACCATATATTTT. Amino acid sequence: CASKDNSGNTIYF.

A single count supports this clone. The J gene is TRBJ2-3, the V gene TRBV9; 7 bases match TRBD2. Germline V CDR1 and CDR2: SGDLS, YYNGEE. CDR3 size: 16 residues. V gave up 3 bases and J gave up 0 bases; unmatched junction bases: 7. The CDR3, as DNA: TGTGCCAGCAGCGGCGCCGGGGGGTTGAGCACAGATACGCAGTATTTT. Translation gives CASSGAGGLSTDTQYF.

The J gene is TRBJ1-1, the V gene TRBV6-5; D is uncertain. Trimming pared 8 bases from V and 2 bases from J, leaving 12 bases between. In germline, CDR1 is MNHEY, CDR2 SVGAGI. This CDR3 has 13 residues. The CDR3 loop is CASGRRGNTEAFF. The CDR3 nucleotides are TGTGCCAGCGGACGGCGGGGAAACACTGAAGCTTTCTTT.

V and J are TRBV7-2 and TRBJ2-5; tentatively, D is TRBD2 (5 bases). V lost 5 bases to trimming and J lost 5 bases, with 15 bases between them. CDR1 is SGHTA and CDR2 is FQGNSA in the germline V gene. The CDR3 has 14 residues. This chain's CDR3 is CASSVQRASETQYF. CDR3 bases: TGTGCCAGCAGCGTCCAGAGGGCCAGCGAGACCCAGTACTTC.

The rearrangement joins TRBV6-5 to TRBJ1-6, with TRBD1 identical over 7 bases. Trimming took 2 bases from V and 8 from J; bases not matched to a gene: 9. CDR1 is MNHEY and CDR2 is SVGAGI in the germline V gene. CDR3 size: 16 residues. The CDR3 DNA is TGTGCCAGCAGTTACGTCGGACAGGCGCGGGATTCACCCCTCCACTTT. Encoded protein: CASSYVGQARDSPLHF.

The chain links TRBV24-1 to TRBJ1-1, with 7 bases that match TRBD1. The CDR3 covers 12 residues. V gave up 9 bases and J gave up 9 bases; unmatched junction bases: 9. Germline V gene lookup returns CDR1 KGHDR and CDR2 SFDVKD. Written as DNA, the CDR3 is TGTGCCACCTCCGGGGACAGCAACAAAGCTTTCTTT. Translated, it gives CATSGDSNKAFF.

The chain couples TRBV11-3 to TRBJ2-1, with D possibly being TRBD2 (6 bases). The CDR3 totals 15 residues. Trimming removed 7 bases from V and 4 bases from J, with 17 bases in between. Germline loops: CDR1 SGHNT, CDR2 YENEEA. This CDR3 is CASTYPGLKYNEQFF. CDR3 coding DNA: TGTGCCAGCACGTACCCTGGACTAAAATACAATGAGCAGTTCTTC.

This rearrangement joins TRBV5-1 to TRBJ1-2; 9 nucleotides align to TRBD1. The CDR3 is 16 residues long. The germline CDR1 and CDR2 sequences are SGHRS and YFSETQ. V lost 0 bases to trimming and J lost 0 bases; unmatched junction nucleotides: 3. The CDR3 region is CASSLGGQGSNYGYTF. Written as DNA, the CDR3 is TGCGCCAGCAGCTTGGGGGGACAGGGTTCTAACTATGGCTACACCTTC.

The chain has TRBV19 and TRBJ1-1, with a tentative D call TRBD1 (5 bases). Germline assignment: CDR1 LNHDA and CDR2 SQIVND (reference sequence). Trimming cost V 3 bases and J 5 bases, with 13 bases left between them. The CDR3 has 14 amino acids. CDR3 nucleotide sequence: TGTGCCAGTAGTATTCAGGGAGGTTGGACTGAAGCTTTCTTT. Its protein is CASSIQGGWTEAFF.

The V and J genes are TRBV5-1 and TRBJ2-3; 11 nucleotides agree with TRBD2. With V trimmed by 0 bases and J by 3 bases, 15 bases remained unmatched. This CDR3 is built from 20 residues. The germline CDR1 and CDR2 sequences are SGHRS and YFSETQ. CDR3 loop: CASSLDPPLTSGGSTDTQYF. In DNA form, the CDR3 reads TGCGCCAGCAGCTTGGATCCCCCCCTTACTAGCGGGGGTTCAACAGATACGCAGTATTTT.

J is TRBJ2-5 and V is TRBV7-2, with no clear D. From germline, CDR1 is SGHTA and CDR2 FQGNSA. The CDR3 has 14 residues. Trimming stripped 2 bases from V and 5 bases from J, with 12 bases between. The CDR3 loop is CASSLSVRRETQYF. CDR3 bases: TGTGCCAGCAGCTTAAGCGTTAGAAGGGAGACCCAGTACTTC.

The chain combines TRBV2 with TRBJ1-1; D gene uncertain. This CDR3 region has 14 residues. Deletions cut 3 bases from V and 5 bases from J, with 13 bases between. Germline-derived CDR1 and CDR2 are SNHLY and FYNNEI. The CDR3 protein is CASSDGFFGTEAFF. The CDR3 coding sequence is TGTGCCAGCAGTGACGGGTTTTTTGGGACTGAAGCTTTCTTT.

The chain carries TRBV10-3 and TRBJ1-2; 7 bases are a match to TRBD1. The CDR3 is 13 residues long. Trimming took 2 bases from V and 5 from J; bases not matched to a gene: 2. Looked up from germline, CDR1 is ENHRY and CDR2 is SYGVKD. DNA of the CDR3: TGTGCCATCAGTGAGACGGGACAGTATGGCTACACCTTC. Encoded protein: CAISETGQYGYTF.

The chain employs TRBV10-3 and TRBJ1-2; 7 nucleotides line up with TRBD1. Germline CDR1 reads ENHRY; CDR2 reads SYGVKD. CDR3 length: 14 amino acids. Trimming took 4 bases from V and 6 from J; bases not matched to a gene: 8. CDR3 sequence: CAISGPQGSHGYTF. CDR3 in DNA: TGTGCCATCAGTGGACCACAGGGGTCCCATGGCTACACCTTC.

For the CDR3, the DNA is TGTGCCAGCAGTTTAGCGGGGAGCAACATTCAGTACTTC. Its protein is CASSLAGSNIQYF. This chain uses TRBV12-3 or TRBV12-4 with TRBJ2-4; a possible D gene is TRBD2 (5 bases). This CDR3 contains 13 residues. Trimming took off 0 bases at V and 7 bases at J, with 7 bases between the two ends.

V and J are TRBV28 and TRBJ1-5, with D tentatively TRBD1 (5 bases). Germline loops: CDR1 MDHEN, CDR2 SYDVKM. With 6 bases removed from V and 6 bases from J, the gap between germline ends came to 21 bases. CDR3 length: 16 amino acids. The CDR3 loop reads CASSLAIGGRSQPQHF. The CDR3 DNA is TGTGCCAGCAGCCTTGCTATCGGGGGTAGGAGTCAGCCCCAGCATTTT.

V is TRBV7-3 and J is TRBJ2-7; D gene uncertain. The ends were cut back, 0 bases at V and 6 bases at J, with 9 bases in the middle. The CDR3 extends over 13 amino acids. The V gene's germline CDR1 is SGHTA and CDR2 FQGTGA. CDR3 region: CASSLTEGAEQYF. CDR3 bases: TGTGCCAGCAGCTTAACGGAAGGAGCCGAGCAGTACTTC.

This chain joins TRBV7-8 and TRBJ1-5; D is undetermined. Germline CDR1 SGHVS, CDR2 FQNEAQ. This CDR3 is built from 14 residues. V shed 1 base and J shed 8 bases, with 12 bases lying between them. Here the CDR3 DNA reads TGTGCCAGCAGCTTAGTTCTGGGTGAGGAGCCCCAGCATTTT. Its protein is CASSLVLGEEPQHF.

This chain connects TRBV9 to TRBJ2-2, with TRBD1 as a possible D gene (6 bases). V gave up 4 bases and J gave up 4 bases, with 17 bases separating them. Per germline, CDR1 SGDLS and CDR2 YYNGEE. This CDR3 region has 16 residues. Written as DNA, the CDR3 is TGTGCCAGCAGCCGGCCTGGACAGAGGGGCACCGGGGAGCTGTTTTTT. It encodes CASSRPGQRGTGELFF.

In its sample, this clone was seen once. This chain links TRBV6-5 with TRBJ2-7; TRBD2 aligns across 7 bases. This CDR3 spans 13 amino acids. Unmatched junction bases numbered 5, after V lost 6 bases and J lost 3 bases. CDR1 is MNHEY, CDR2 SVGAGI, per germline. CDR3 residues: CASRGGGFYEQYF. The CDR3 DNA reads TGTGCCAGCAGGGGCGGGGGATTCTACGAGCAGTACTTC.

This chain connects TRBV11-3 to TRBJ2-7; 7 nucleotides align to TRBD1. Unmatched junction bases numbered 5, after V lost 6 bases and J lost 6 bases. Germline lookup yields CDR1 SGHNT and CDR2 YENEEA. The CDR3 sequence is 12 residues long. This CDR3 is CASRTGLGEQYF. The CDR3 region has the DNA TGTGCCAGCAGGACAGGGTTGGGCGAGCAGTACTTC.

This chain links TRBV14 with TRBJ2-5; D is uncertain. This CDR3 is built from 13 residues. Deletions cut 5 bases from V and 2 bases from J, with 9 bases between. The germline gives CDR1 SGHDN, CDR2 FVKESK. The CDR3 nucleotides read TGTGCCAGCAGCGGGCGTATTCAAGAGACCCAGTACTTC. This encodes CASSGRIQETQYF. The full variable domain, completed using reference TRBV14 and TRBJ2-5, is EAGVTQFPSHSVIEKGQTVTLRCDPISGHDNLYWYRRVMGKEIKFLLHFVKESKQDESGMPNNRFLAERTGGTYSTLKVQPAELEDSGVYFCASSGRIQETQYFGPGTRLLVL.

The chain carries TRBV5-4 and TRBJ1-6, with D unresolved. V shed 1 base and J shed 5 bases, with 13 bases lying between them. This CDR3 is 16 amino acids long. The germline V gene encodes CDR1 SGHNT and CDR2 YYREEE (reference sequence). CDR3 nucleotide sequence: TGTGCCAGCAGCTTGATCGGGAGGAGCGATAATTCACCCCTCCACTTT. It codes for CASSLIGRSDNSPLHF.

CDR3 DNA sequence: TGCGCCAGCAGCCCAGGACTAGCGGGGGGTTTGAGCTCCTACAATGAGCAGTTCTTC. Translated: CASSPGLAGGLSSYNEQFF. The chain is built from TRBV5-1 and TRBJ2-1; TRBD2 aligns across 14 bases. CDR1 and CDR2 (germline): SGHRS, YFSETQ. The CDR3 consists of 19 residues. V lost 4 bases, J lost 0 bases, and 9 bases stayed unmatched.

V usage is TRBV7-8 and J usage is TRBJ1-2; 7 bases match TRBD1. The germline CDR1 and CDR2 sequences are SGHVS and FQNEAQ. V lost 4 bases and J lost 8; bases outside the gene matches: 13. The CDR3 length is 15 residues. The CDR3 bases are TGTGCCAGCAGCTCCGAAATTACAGGGGTCGGGGGCTACACCTTC. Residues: CASSSEITGVGGYTF.

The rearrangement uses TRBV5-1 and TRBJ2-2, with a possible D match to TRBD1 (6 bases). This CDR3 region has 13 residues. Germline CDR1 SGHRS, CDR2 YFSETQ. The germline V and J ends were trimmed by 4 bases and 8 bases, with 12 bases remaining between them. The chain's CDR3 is CASSVNREGELFF. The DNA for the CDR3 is TGCGCCAGCAGCGTGAACAGGGAGGGGGAGCTGTTTTTT.

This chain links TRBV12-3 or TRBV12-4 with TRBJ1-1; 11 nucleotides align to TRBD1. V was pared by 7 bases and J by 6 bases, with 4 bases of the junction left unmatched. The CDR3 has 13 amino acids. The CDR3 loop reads CASIRTGGSEAFF. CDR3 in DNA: TGTGCCAGCATTCGGACAGGGGGCTCTGAAGCTTTCTTT.

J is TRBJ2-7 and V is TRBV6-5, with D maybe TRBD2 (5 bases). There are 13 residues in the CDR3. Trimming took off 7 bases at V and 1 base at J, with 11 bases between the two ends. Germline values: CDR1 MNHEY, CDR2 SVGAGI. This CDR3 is CASKRTASYEQYF. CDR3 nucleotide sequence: TGTGCCAGCAAGCGGACGGCTTCCTACGAGCAGTACTTC.

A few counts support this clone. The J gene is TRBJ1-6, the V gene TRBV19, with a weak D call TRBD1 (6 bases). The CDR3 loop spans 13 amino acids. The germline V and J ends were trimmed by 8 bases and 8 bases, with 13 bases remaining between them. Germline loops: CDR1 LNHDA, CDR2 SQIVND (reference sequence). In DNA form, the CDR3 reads TGTGCCAGTGGCCGACAGGCGGATTCACCCCTCCACTTT. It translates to CASGRQADSPLHF. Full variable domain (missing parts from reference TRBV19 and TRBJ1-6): DGGITQSPKYLFRKEGQNVTLSCEQNLNHDAMYWYRQDPGQGLRLIYYSQIVNDFQKGDIAEGYSVSREKKESFPLTVTSAQKNPTAFYLCASGRQADSPLHFGNGTRLTVT.

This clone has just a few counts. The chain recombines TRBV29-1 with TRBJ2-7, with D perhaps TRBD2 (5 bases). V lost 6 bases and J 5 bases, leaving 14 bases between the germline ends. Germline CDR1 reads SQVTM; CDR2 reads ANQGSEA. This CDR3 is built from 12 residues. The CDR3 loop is CSVARTEDEQYF. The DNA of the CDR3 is TGCAGCGTGGCCCGGACGGAGGACGAGCAGTACTTC.

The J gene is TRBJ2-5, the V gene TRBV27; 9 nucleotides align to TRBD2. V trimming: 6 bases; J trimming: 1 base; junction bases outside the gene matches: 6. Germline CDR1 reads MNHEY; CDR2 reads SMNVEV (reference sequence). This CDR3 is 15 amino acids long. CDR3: CASRVLAGRQETQYF. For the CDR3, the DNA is TGTGCCAGCAGGGTACTAGCGGGCCGCCAAGAGACCCAGTACTTC.

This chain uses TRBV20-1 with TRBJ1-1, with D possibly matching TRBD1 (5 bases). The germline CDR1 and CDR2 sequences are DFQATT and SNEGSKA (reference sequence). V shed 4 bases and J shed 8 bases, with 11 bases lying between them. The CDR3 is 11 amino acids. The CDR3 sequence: CSATRVREAFF. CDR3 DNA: TGCAGTGCTACCAGGGTTAGGGAAGCTTTCTTT.